This record concerns one T cell receptor beta chain sequence. The antigen is undetermined. CDR3 length: 16 residues. The germline V gene has CDR1 SGHNT and CDR2 YYREEE (reference sequence). Trimming took 4 bases from V and 1 from J, leaving 17 bases between them. Primers included in the PCR were 60 Vbeta and 13 Jbeta primers. Profiled with immunoSEQ multiplex PCR; TCRdb holds only in-frame clones, not every one. The sample consists of about 160,000 clones, roughly nine tenths of them appearing once. This entry belongs to a study of cytomegalovirus exposure and HLA in healthy donors. Study-level findings and limits: Roughly 170 TCR beta chains were listed as cytomegalovirus-associated. TCR beta V- and J-gene trimming was later associated with a missense DCLRE1C variant. The availability of immune exposure information extended only to CMV serostatus.

V is TRBV5-4 and J is TRBJ1-2, with D unresolved. The source is a woman younger than 45 in good health and CMV-seronegative. The specimen sequenced was PBMCs. CDR3 sequence: CASSPGRQTHNYGYTF. CDR3 nucleotide sequence: TGTGCCAGCAGCCCGGGGAGACAAACCCATAACTATGGCTACACCTTC.